The clone carrying this T cell receptor (beta chain) came up a few times. Its specificity is not known. This sample was taken from a study of T cells after yellow fever vaccination. Germline assignment: CDR1 SGHTA and CDR2 FQGNSA. The CDR3 covers 15 residues. Unmatched junction bases numbered 5, after V lost 6 bases and J lost 3 bases. A universal primer site and UMIs were added as TCR cDNA was made by 5'RACE template switching. Each CDR3 protein gets one entry after TCRdb re-called the 5' RACE reads with MiXCR. The data contain just under 600,000 distinct CDR3 sequences, roughly 14% of them singletons. Points from the study as a whole: CD4 and CD8 compartments shared a small share of clonotypes, likely from convergent recombination. Abundant contaminating clonotypes from the bulk population could appear in FACS-sorted repertoires. After the booster, about 95% of CD4 and 75% to 90% of CD8 primary-response clones were re-detected.

This receptor was taken from a man aged 25 to 40 who received the YFV17D yellow fever vaccine. The source was PBMCs, collected on the day of the yellow fever booster vaccination. J is TRBJ2-3 and V is TRBV7-2; TRBD2 aligns across 11 bases. This CDR3 is CASSYSGRETDTQYF. DNA for the CDR3: TGTGCCAGCAGTTATAGCGGGAGGGAGACAGATACGCAGTATTTT.